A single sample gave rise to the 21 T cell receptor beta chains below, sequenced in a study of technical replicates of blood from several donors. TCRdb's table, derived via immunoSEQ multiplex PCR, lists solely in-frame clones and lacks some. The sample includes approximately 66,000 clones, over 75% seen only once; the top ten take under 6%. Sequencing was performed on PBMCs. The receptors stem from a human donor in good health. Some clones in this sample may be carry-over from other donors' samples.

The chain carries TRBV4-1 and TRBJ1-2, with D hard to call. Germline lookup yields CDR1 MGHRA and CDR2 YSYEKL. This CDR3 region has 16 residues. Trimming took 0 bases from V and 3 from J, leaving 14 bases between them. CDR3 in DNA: TGCGCCAGCAGCCAAGACCCCGGAGCGCCGTACTATGGCTACACCTTC. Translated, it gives CASSQDPGAPYYGYTF.

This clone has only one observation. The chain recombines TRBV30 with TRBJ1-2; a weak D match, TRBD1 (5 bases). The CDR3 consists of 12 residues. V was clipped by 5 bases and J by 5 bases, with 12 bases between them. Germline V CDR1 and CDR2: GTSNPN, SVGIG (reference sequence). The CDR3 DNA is TGTGCCTGGTCGAAAGGGGTTTATGGCTACACCTTC. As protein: CAWSKGVYGYTF.

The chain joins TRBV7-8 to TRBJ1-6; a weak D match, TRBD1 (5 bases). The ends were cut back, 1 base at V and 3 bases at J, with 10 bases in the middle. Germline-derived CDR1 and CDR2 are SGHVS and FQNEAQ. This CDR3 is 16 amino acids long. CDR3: CASSLGQGLYNSPLHF. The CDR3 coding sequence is TGTGCCAGCAGCTTAGGGCAGGGCCTCTATAATTCACCCCTCCACTTT.

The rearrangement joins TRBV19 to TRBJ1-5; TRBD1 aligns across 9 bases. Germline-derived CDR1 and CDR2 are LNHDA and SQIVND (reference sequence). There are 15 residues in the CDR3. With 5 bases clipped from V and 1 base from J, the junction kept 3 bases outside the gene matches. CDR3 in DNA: TGTGCCAGTAGTTCGGACAGGGGAAGCAATCAGCCCCAGCATTTT. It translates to CASSSDRGSNQPQHF. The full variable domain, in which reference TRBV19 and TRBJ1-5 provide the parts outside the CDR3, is DGGITQSPKYLFRKEGQNVTLSCEQNLNHDAMYWYRQDPGQGLRLIYYSQIVNDFQKGDIAEGYSVSREKKESFPLTVTSAQKNPTAFYLCASSSDRGSNQPQHFGDGTRLSIL.

This CDR3 reads CASSVAGGFEQYF. CDR3 coding DNA: TGTGCCAGCAGCGTAGCGGGAGGGTTCGAGCAGTACTTC. V gene TRBV9 combines with J gene TRBJ2-7; 8 positions agree with TRBD2. Germline V CDR1 and CDR2: SGDLS, YYNGEE. J was trimmed by 6 bases and V by 0 bases; bases with no gene match: 2. The CDR3 consists of 13 residues.

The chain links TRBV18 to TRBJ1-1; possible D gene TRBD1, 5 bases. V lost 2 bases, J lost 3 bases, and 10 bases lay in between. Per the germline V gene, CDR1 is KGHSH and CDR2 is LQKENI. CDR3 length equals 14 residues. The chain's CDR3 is CASSPRLGDTEAFF. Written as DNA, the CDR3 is TGTGCCAGCTCACCAAGGTTAGGGGACACTGAAGCTTTCTTT.

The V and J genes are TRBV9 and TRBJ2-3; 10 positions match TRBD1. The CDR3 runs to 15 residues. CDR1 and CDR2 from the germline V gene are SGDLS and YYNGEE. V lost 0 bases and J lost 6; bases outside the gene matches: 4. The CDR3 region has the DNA TGTGCCAGCAGCGTAGAGACAGGGGGCTACGATACGCAGTATTTT. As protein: CASSVETGGYDTQYF.

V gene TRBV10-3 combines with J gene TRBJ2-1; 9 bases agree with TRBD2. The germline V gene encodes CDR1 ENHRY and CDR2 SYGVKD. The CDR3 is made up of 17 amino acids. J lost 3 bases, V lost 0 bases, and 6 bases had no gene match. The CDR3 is CAISESAAGGHYNEQFF. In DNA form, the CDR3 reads TGTGCCATCAGTGAGTCGGCAGCGGGGGGCCACTACAATGAGCAGTTCTTC.

The CDR3 DNA follows: TGTGCCAGCAGCTTAGTAGTCAACCCGAATTCACCCCTCCACTTT. This encodes CASSLVVNPNSPLHF. The genes are TRBV7-9 and TRBJ1-6; the D is unclear. This CDR3 comprises 15 residues. Trimming stripped 1 base from V and 7 bases from J, with 11 bases between. Germline-derived CDR1 and CDR2 are SEHNR and FQNEAQ (reference sequence).

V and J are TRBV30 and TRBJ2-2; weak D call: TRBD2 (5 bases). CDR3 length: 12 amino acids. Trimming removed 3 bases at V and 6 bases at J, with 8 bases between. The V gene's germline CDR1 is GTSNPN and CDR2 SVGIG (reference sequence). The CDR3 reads CAWSRGPGELFF. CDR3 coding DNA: TGTGCCTGGAGCCGGGGTCCCGGGGAGCTGTTTTTT.

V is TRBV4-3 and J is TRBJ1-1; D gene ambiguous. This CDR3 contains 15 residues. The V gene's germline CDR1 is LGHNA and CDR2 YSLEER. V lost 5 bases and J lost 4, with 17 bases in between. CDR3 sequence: CASSKGGSRGTEAFF. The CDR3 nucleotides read TGCGCCAGCAGCAAAGGAGGTTCTCGGGGCACTGAAGCTTTCTTT.

CDR3 coding DNA: TGCAGTGCGACAGGGGGCTACGAGCAGTACTTC. This codes for CSATGGYEQYF. The chain has TRBV20-1 and TRBJ2-7, with 9 bases identical to TRBD1. Germline CDR1 is DFQATT and CDR2 is SNEGSKA (reference sequence). V gave up 6 bases and J gave up 3 bases; unmatched junction bases: 0. The CDR3 extends over 11 amino acids.

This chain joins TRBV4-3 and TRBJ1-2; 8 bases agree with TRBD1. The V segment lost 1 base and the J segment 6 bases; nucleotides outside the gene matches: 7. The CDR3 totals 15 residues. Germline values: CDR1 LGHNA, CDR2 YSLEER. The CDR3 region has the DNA TGCGCCAGCAGCCAAGTGACAGGGGATATTAATGGCTACACCTTC. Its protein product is CASSQVTGDINGYTF.

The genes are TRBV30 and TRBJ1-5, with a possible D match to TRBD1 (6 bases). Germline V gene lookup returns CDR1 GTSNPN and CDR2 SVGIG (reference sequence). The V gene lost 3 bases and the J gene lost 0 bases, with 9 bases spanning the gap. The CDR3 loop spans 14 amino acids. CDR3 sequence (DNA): TGTGCCTGGAGAGGACAGTATAGCAATCAGCCCCAGCATTTT. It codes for CAWRGQYSNQPQHF.

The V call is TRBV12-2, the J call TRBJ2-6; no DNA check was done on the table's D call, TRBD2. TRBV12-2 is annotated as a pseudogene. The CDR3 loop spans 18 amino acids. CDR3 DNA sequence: TGTGCAAGTCGCTTCGCTCCCCTGCTCCGAGTTAAGGCCAACGTCCTGACTTTC. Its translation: CASRFAPLLRVKANVLTF.

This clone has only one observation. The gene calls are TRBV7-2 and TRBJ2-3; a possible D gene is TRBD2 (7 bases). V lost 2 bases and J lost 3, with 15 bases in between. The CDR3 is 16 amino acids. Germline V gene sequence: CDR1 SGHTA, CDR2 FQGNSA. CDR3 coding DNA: TGTGCCAGCAGCTTATTGGGAGGGGGGGCGACAGATACGCAGTATTTT. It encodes CASSLLGGGATDTQYF. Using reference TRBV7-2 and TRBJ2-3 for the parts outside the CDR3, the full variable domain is GAGVSQSPSNKVTEKGKDVELRCDPISGHTALYWYRQSLGQGLEFLIYFQGNSAPDKSGLPSDRFSAERTGGSVSTLTIQRTQQEDSAVYLCASSLLGGGATDTQYFGPGTRLTVL.

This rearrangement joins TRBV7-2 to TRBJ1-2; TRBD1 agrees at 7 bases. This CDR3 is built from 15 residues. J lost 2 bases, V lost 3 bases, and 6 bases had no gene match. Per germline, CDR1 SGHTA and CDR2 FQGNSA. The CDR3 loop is CASSFALTGNYGYTF. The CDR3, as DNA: TGTGCCAGCAGCTTCGCCCTGACAGGGAACTATGGCTACACCTTC.

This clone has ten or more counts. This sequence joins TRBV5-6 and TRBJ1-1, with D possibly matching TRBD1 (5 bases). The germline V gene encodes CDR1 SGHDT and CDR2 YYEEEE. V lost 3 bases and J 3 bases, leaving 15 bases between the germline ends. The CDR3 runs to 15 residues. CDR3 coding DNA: TGTGCCAGCAGCTCCTGGGGACGGGGGGACACTGAAGCTTTCTTT. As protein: CASSSWGRGDTEAFF.

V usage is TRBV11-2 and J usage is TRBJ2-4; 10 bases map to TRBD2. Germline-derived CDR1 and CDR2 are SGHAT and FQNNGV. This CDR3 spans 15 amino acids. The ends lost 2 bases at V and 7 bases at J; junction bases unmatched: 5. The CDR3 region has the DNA TGTGCCAGCAGCTTACAAGCGGGGGGGCCTAACATTCAGTACTTC. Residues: CASSLQAGGPNIQYF.

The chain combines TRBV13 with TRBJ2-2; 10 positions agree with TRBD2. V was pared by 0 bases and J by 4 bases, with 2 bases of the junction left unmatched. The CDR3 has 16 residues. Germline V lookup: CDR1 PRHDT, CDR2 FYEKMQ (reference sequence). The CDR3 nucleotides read TGTGCCAGCAGCTTAGGCAGCGGGGGGGCCACCGGGGAGCTGTTTTTT. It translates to CASSLGSGGATGELFF.

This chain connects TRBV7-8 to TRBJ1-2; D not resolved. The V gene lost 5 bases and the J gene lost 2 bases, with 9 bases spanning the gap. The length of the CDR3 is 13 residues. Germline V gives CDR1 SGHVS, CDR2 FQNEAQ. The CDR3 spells CASSEQINYGYTF. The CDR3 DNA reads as TGTGCCAGCAGCGAACAGATAAACTATGGCTACACCTTC.